Following are 3 T cell receptor beta chains from one sample sequenced in a study of beta chain features in type 1 diabetes. Broader study findings: Moderately but significantly shorter TCRB CDR3s were found in Type 1 diabetes patients in all four CD4+ subsets.

The antigens for these receptors are not known. Expressed TCRB transcripts were sequenced after all isolated RNA was converted to cDNA. Sequenced by immunoSEQ multiplex PCR; TCRdb stores in-frame clones only, minus some. The sample carries around 100,000 clones, over 25% recorded once. Sequencing was carried out using central memory CD4+ T cells from blood. The receptor source for this set is a woman aged 18 to 35 with type 1 diabetes.

This clone showed up just a few times. The chain employs TRBV15 and TRBJ2-5; D is possibly TRBD2 (6 bases). The germline V and J ends were trimmed by 6 bases and 2 bases, with 10 bases remaining between them. Germline values: CDR1 LNHNV, CDR2 YYDKDF (reference sequence). The CDR3 covers 13 residues. This chain's CDR3 is CATRPGVQETQYF. CDR3 bases: TGTGCCACCAGACCGGGAGTACAAGAGACCCAGTACTTC.

This clone showed up just a few times. This specimen includes other DNA sequences encoding the same CDR3. The V call is TRBV10-2, the J call TRBJ1-2; tentatively, D is TRBD1 (5 bases). Trimming cost V 3 bases and J 2 bases, with 7 bases left between them. Per germline, CDR1 WSHSY and CDR2 SAAADI. CDR3 size: 13 residues. Here the CDR3 DNA reads TGCGCCAGCAGTGATAAGGGGAACTATGGCTACACCTTC. Translation: CASSDKGNYGYTF.

This clone was observed a few times. The V gene is TRBV7-2, the J gene TRBJ1-2; D possibly corresponds to TRBD1 (6 bases). The ends were cut back, 2 bases at V and 8 bases at J, with 18 bases in the middle. Germline assignment: CDR1 SGHTA and CDR2 FQGNSA. This CDR3 region has 15 residues. Here the CDR3 reads CASSLMDSPLRGYTF. CDR3 nucleotide sequence: TGTGCCAGCAGCTTAATGGACAGCCCGCTCCGGGGCTACACCTTC.